A single sample is the source of the 5 T cell receptor beta chains below, sequenced in a study of blood T cell repertoires in COVID-19. Profiled with immunoSEQ multiplex PCR; TCRdb holds only in-frame clones, not every one. The top ten clones hold roughly 3.2% of a sample with over 50,000 clones, around 90% of them seen once. The specimen sequenced was peripheral blood. The receptors were sampled from a man over 45 with active COVID-19.

This CDR3 reads CAWSPYTDTQYF. The CDR3 DNA reads TGTGCCTGGAGTCCTTACACAGATACGCAGTATTTT. V usage is TRBV30 and J usage is TRBJ2-3; no reliable D call. The length of the CDR3 is 12 residues. The V end was cut by 2 bases, the J end by 2 bases, with 5 bases between. Germline CDR1 and CDR2: GTSNPN and SVGIG (reference sequence).

The V call is TRBV7-9, the J call TRBJ1-2; 7 bases match TRBD1. Germline V gene sequence: CDR1 SEHNR, CDR2 FQNEAQ (reference sequence). The CDR3 is 15 residues long. V was pared by 5 bases and J by 8 bases, with 14 bases of the junction left unmatched. The CDR3 protein is CASSPDRRSPRGYTF. CDR3 DNA sequence: TGTGCCAGCAGCCCGGACAGGCGCTCACCGCGGGGCTACACCTTC.

The gene calls are TRBV11-1 and TRBJ2-1; TRBD1 matches at 8 bases. The CDR3 loop spans 15 amino acids. The germline V gene encodes CDR1 SGHAT and CDR2 FQDESV (reference sequence). Trimming at V came to 5 bases and at J to 7 bases, leaving 10 bases not matched to a gene. In DNA, the CDR3 is TGTGCCAGCAGCGGGGACAGGAGTAGAGGTAATGAGCAGTTCTTC. This gives the protein CASSGDRSRGNEQFF. The whole variable domain, filled in from reference TRBV11-1 and TRBJ2-1, reads EAEVAQSPRYKITEKSQAVAFWCDPISGHATLYWYRQILGQGPELLVQFQDESVVDDSQLPKDRFSAERLKGVDSTLKIQPAELGDSAMYLCASSGDRSRGNEQFFGPGTRLTVL.

V is TRBV11-1 and J is TRBJ1-4; D unresolved. This CDR3 comprises 14 residues. V lost 6 bases, J lost 7 bases, and 15 bases lay in between. From germline, CDR1 is SGHAT and CDR2 FQDESV (reference sequence). This CDR3 reads CASRLDPEGEKLFF. CDR3 sequence (DNA): TGTGCCAGCAGGCTCGACCCAGAGGGTGAAAAACTGTTTTTT. Full variable domain (outside the CDR3, taken from reference TRBV11-1 and TRBJ1-4): EAEVAQSPRYKITEKSQAVAFWCDPISGHATLYWYRQILGQGPELLVQFQDESVVDDSQLPKDRFSAERLKGVDSTLKIQPAELGDSAMYLCASRLDPEGEKLFFGSGTQLSVL.

The V call is TRBV4-1, the J call TRBJ1-4, with 10 bases lining up with TRBD1. This CDR3 contains 16 residues. Germline assignment: CDR1 MGHRA and CDR2 YSYEKL. Trimming took 4 bases from V and 8 from J; bases not matched to a gene: 10. CDR3 in DNA: TGCGCCAGCAGCCCGATCCGAGGACAGGGGGAAGAAAAACTGTTTTTT. Translating it yields CASSPIRGQGEEKLFF.